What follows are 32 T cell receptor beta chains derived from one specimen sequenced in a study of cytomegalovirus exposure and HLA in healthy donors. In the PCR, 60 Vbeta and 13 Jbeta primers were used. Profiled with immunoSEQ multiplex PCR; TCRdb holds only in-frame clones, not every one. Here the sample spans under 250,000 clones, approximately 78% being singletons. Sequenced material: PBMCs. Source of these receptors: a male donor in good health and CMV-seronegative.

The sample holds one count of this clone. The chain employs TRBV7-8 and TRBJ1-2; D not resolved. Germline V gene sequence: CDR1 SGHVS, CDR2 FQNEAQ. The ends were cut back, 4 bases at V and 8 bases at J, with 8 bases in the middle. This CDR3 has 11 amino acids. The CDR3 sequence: CASSSQWGYTF. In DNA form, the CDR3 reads TGTGCCAGCAGCTCTCAGTGGGGCTACACCTTC.

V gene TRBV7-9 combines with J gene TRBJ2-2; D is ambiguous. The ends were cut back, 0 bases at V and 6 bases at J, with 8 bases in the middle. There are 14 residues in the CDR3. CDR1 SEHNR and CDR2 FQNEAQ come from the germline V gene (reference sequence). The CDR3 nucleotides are TGTGCCAGCAGCTTAGCGACTGTTCCCGGGGAGCTGTTTTTT. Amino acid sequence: CASSLATVPGELFF.

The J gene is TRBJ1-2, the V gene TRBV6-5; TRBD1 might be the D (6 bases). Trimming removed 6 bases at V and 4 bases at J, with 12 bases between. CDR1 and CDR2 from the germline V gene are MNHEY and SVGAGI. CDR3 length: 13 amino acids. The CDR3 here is CASRNPGAYGYTF. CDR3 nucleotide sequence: TGTGCCAGCAGAAATCCAGGGGCCTATGGCTACACCTTC.

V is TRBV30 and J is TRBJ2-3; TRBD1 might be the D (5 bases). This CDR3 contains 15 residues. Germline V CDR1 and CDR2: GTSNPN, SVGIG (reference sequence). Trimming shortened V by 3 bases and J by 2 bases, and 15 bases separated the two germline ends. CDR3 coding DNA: TGTGCCTGGAGCGAAACAGGAGCGATCACAGATACGCAGTATTTT. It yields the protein CAWSETGAITDTQYF. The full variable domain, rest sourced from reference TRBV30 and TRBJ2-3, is SQTIHQWPATLVQPVGSPLSLECTVEGTSNPNLYWYRQAAGRGLQLLFYSVGIGQISSEVPQNLSASRPQDRQFILSSKKLLLSDSGFYLCAWSETGAITDTQYFGPGTRLTVL.

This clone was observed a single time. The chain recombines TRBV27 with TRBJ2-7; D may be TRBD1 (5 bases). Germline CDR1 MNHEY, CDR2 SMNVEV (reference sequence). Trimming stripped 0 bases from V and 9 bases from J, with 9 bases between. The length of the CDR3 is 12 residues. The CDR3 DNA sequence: TGTGCCAGCAGTTTATCAGGGCAGGGGCAGTACTTC. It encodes CASSLSGQGQYF.

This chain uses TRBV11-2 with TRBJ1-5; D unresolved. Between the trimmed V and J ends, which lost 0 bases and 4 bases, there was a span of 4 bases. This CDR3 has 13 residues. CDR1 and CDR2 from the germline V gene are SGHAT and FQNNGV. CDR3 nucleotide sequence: TGTGCCAGCAGCTTAGACCGGAATCAGCCCCAGCATTTT. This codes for CASSLDRNQPQHF.

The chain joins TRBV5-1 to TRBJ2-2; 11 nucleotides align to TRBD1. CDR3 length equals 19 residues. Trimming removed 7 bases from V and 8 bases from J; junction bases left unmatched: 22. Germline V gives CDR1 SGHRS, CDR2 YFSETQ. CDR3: CASGQGALAGQTGRGELFF. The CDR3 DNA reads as TGCGCCAGCGGACAGGGGGCCCTAGCGGGACAGACGGGCCGAGGGGAGCTGTTTTTT.

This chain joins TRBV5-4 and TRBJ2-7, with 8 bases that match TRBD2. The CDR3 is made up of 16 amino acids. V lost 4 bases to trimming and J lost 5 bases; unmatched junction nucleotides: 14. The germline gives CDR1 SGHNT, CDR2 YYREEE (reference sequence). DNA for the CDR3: TGTGCCAGCAGCCACCGTAGAGCGGGAGTTATCGACGAGCAGTACTTC. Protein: CASSHRRAGVIDEQYF.

The CDR3 coding sequence is TGTGCCACCAGCACCCGGTTGGGGCAGGGCGGAAACATTCAGTACTTC. Amino acid sequence: CATSTRLGQGGNIQYF. The chain recombines TRBV15 with TRBJ2-4; possibly TRBD1 for D (5 bases). Germline CDR1 is LNHNV and CDR2 is YYDKDF (reference sequence). This CDR3 is built from 16 residues. V was cut by 4 bases and J by 6 bases, with 19 bases left in between.

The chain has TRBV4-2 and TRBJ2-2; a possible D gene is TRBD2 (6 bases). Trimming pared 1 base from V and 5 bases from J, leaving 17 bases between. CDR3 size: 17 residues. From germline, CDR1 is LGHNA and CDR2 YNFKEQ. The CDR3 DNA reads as TGTGCCAGCAGCCAAGTTATTCGGGAGACGCGAACCGGGGAGCTGTTTTTT. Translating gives CASSQVIRETRTGELFF.

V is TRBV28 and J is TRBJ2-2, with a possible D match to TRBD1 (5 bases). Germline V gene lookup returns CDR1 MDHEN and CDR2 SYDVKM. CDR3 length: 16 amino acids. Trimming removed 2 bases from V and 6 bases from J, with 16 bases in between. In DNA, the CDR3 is TGTGCCAGCAGTTTAGACACAAGGGGAAGGGCCGGGGAGCTGTTTTTT. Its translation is CASSLDTRGRAGELFF. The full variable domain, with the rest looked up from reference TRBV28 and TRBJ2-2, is DVKVTQSSRYLVKRTGEKVFLECVQDMDHENMFWYRQDPGLGLRLIYFSYDVKMKEKGDIPEGYSVSREKKERFSLILESASTNQTSMYLCASSLDTRGRAGELFFGEGSRLTVL.

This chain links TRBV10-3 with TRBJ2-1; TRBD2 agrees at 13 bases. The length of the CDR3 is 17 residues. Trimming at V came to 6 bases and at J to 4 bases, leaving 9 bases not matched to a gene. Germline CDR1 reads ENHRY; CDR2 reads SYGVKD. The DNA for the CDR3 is TGTGCCATCAGCGGGGGGACTAGCGGGACCTCATACAATGAGCAGTTCTTC. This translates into CAISGGTSGTSYNEQFF.

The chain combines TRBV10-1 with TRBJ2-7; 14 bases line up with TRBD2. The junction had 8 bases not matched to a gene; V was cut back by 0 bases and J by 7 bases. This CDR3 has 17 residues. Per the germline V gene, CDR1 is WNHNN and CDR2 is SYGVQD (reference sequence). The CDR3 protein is CASSESYPGLAGVEQYF. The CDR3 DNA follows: TGCGCCAGCAGTGAGTCCTACCCGGGACTAGCGGGAGTGGAGCAGTACTTC.

The CDR3 coding sequence is TGCGCCAGCAGCTTGGGCTCCGGGATCCGGACGACAGATACGCAGTATTTT. It is translated as CASSLGSGIRTTDTQYF. The genes are TRBV5-1 and TRBJ2-3; a possible D gene is TRBD2 (5 bases). Germline V gene data show CDR1 as SGHRS and CDR2 as YFSETQ. The CDR3 length is 17 residues. V was shortened by 0 bases and J by 3 bases, with 17 bases between the two germline ends.

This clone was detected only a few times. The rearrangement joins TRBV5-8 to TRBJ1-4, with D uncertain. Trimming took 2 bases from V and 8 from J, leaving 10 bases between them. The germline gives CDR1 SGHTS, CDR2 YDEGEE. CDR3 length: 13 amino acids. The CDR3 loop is CASSLGRVEKLFF. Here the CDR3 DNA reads TGTGCCAGCAGCTTAGGGAGAGTCGAAAAACTGTTTTTT.

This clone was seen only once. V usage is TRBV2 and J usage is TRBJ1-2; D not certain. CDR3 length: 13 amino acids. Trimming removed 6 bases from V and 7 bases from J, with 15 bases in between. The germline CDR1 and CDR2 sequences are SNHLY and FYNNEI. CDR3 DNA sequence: TGTGCCAGCAGCCTGAAGACACAGTTTGGCTACACCTTC. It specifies CASSLKTQFGYTF.

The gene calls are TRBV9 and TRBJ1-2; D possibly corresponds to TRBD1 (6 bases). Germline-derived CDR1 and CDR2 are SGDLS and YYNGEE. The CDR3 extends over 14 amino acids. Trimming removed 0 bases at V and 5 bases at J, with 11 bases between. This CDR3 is CASSVVPGDYGYTF. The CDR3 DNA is TGTGCCAGCAGCGTAGTGCCAGGGGATTATGGCTACACCTTC.

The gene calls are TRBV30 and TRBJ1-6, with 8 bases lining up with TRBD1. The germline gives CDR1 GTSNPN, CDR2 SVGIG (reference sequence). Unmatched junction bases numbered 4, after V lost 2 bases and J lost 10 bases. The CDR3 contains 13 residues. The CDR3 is CAWSRQGKSPLHF. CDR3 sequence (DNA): TGTGCCTGGAGTCGACAGGGGAAGTCACCCCTCCACTTT.

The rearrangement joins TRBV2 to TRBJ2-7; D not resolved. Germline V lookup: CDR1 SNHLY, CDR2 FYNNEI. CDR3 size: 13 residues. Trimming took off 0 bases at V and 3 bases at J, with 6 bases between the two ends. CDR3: CASSEATYYEQYF. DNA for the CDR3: TGTGCCAGCAGTGAAGCTACCTACTACGAGCAGTACTTC. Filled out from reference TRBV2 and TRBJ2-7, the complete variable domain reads EPEVTQTPSHQVTQMGQEVILRCVPISNHLYFYWYRQILGQKVEFLVSFYNNEISEKSEIFDDQFSVERPDGSNFTLKIRSTKLEDSAMYFCASSEATYYEQYFGPGTRLTVT.

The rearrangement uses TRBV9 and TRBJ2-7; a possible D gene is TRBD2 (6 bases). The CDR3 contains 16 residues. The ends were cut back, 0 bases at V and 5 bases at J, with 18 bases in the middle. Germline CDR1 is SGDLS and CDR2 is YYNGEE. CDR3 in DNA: TGTGCCAGCAGCGTAGCGCCCTTGGGGGGAGAAAACGAGCAGTACTTC. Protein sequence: CASSVAPLGGENEQYF. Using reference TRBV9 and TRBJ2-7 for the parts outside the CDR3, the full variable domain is DSGVTQTPKHLITATGQRVTLRCSPRSGDLSVYWYQQSLDQGLQFLIQYYNGEERAKGNILERFSAQQFPDLHSELNLSSLELGDSALYFCASSVAPLGGENEQYFGPGTRLTVT.

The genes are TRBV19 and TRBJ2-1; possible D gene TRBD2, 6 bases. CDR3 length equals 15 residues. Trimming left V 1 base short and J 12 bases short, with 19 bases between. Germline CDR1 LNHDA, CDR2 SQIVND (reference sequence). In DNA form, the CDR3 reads TGTGCCAGTAGTATAGTGGGACTCCCTTCTCGGGGGCAGTTCTTC. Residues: CASSIVGLPSRGQFF.

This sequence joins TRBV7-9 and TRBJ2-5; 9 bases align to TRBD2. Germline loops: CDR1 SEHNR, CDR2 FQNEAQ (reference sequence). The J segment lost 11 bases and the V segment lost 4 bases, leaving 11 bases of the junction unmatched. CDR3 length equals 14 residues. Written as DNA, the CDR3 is TGTGCCAGCAGCTCCAGGACTAGCGAGCAGGGGCAGTACTTC. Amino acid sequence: CASSSRTSEQGQYF.

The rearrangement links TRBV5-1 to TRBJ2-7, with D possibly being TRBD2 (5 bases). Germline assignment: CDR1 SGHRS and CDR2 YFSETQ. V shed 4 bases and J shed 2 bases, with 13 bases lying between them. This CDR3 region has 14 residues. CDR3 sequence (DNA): TGCGCCAGCAGCGAAACTAGACGACCCTACGAGCAGTACTTC. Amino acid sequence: CASSETRRPYEQYF.

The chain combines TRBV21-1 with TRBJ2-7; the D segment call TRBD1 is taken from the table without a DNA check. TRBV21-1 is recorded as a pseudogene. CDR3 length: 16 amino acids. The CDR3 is CASIRGGTGFSYEQYF. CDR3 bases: TGTGCCAGCATCAGAGGTGGGACAGGGTTCTCCTACGAGCAGTACTTC.

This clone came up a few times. The CDR3 loop is CASSWGQPNTEAFF. Here the CDR3 DNA reads TGTGCCAGCAGCTGGGGACAGCCGAACACTGAAGCTTTCTTT. The chain employs TRBV7-6 and TRBJ1-1, with 7 bases that match TRBD1. CDR3 length: 14 amino acids. The V gene's germline CDR1 is SGHVS and CDR2 FNYEAQ. V gave up 4 bases and J gave up 1 base; unmatched junction bases: 3.

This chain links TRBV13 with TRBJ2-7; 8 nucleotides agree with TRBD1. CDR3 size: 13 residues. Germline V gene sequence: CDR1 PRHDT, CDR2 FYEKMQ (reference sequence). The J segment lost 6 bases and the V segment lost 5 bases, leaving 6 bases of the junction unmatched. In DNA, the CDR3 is TGTGCCAGCAGCCTACGGACAGGGAGCGAGCAGTACTTC. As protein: CASSLRTGSEQYF. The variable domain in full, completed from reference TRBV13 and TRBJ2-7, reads AAGVIQSPRHLIKEKRETATLKCYPIPRHDTVYWYQQGPGQDPQFLISFYEKMQSDKGSIPDRFSAQQFSDYHSELNMSSLELGDSALYFCASSLRTGSEQYFGPGTRLTVT.

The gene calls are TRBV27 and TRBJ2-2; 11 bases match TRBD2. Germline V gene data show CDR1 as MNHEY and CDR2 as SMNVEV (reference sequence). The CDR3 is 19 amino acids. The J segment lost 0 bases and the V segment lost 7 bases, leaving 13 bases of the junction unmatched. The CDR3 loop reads CASTLGVSGGGPNTGELFF. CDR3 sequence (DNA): TGTGCCAGCACGTTAGGTGTTAGCGGGGGGGGCCCGAACACCGGGGAGCTGTTTTTT.

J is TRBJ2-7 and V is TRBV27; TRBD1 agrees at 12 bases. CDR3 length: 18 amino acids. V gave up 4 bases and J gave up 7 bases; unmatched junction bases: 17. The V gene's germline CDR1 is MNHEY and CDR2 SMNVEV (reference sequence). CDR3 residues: CASSSIRDRGLWGEEQYF. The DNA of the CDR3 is TGTGCCAGCAGTTCAATCCGGGACAGGGGGCTTTGGGGTGAGGAGCAGTACTTC.

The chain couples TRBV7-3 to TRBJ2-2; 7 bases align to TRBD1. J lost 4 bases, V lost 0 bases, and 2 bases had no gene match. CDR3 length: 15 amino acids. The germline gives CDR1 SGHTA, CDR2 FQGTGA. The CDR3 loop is CASSLTGQITGELFF. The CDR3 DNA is TGTGCCAGCAGCTTAACGGGACAGATCACCGGGGAGCTGTTTTTT. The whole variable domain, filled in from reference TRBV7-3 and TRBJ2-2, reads GAGVSQTPSNKVTEKGKYVELRCDPISGHTALYWYRQSLGQGPEFLIYFQGTGAADDSGLPNDRFFAVRPEGSVSTLKIQRTERGDSAVYLCASSLTGQITGELFFGEGSRLTVL.

CDR3 residues: CAIRGLNTGELFF. The CDR3 DNA follows: TGTGCCATCAGGGGGCTAAACACCGGGGAGCTGTTTTTT. This sequence joins TRBV28 and TRBJ2-2; 8 nucleotides line up with TRBD1. Per the germline V gene, CDR1 is MDHEN and CDR2 is SYDVKM. With V trimmed by 10 bases and J by 2 bases, 3 bases remained unmatched. This CDR3 has 13 residues.

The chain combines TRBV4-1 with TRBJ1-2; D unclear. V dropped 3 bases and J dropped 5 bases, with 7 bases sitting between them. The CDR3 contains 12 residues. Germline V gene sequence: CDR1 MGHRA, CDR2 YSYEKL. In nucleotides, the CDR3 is TGCGCCAGCAGCCATCCCGGGTATGGCTACACCTTC. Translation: CASSHPGYGYTF.

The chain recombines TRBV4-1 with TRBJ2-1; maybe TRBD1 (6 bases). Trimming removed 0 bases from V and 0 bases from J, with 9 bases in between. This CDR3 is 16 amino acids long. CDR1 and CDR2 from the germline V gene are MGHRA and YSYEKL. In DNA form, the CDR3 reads TGCGCCAGCAGCCAAGAAGGGACACACTCCTACAATGAGCAGTTCTTC. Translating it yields CASSQEGTHSYNEQFF.